These 8 T cell receptor beta chains were sequenced from one sample in a study of shared clonotypes between healthy human individuals (dated by TCRdb to about 2020). The library was produced with the immunoSEQ multiplex PCR assay. Imported from immuneACCESS, the table was reduced by TCRdb to in-frame sequences with V and J called. These copies leave out some clones; in studies compared against another copy, an unresolved V gene accounts for under half, and the cause of the remainder is not known. The sample includes millions of clones, with just over 90% observed a single time. 0.35% to 0.45% of the sample rests with the top ten. Source material: naive CD4+ T cells from PBMCs. The sample's cell subset or site label, decoded: CD45RA+ positively selected. All receptors come from a man aged 18 to 29 in good health. Some clones in this sample may be carry-over from other donors' samples.

The rearrangement uses TRBV6-5 and TRBJ2-5; D gene uncertain. V lost 10 bases and J 0 bases, leaving 12 bases between the germline ends. CDR3 size: 13 residues. The V gene's germline CDR1 is MNHEY and CDR2 SVGAGI. CDR3 residues: CATLKGDQETQYF. In nucleotides, the CDR3 is TGTGCCACCCTCAAGGGCGACCAAGAGACCCAGTACTTC.

This clone was detected once. The J gene is TRBJ1-2, the V gene TRBV9; 7 bases fit TRBD1. Trimming cost V 7 bases and J 4 bases; bases outside gene matches: 7. The CDR3 has 13 residues. Germline assignment: CDR1 SGDLS and CDR2 YYNGEE. The CDR3: CASGGGGRYGYTF. The CDR3 nucleotides are TGTGCCAGCGGAGGGGGCGGACGCTATGGCTACACCTTC.

The chain is built from TRBV27 and TRBJ1-3, with D possibly being TRBD1 (6 bases). The V gene's germline CDR1 is MNHEY and CDR2 SMNVEV (reference sequence). This CDR3 has 16 amino acids. Trimming took off 4 bases at V and 3 bases at J, with 16 bases between the two ends. The CDR3 DNA follows: TGTGCCAGCAGTTCTTATGCCAGGGGAGATGGAAACACCATATATTTT. It translates to CASSSYARGDGNTIYF.

The chain has TRBV30 and TRBJ1-6; D unresolved. The CDR3 contains 13 residues. The ends were cut back, 4 bases at V and 8 bases at J, with 12 bases in the middle. Germline V gene lookup returns CDR1 GTSNPN and CDR2 SVGIG (reference sequence). CDR3 coding DNA: TGTGCCTGGAATCGGGCCCAACATTCACCCCTCCACTTT. Amino acid sequence: CAWNRAQHSPLHF. The whole variable domain, remainder taken from reference TRBV30 and TRBJ1-6, is SQTIHQWPATLVQPVGSPLSLECTVEGTSNPNLYWYRQAAGRGLQLLFYSVGIGQISSEVPQNLSASRPQDRQFILSSKKLLLSDSGFYLCAWNRAQHSPLHFGNGTRLTVT.

This chain joins TRBV10-3 and TRBJ2-7; 7 bases match TRBD1. The CDR3 totals 14 residues. Trimming cost V 6 bases and J 3 bases; bases outside gene matches: 8. In germline, CDR1 is ENHRY, CDR2 SYGVKD. The CDR3 nucleotides are TGTGCCATCAGACCGGGACAGAGTGACTACGAGCAGTACTTC. This encodes CAIRPGQSDYEQYF.

In its sample, this clone was seen once. The chain combines TRBV28 with TRBJ2-2; D possibly matches TRBD1 or TRBD2 (5 bases each). CDR3 length equals 16 residues. Germline V gene data show CDR1 as MDHEN and CDR2 as SYDVKM. V was shortened by 6 bases and J by 5 bases, with 19 bases between the two germline ends. Here the CDR3 DNA reads TGTGCCAGCAGCAAAACTTGGGGAGAGGGGACCGGGGAGCTGTTTTTT. It codes for CASSKTWGEGTGELFF.

The chain combines TRBV4-1 with TRBJ2-1, with TRBD2 matching over 8 bases. This CDR3 contains 17 residues. Per germline, CDR1 MGHRA and CDR2 YSYEKL. The ends lost 6 bases at V and 5 bases at J; junction bases unmatched: 15. Written as DNA, the CDR3 is TGCGCCAGCAGTCCAAGAACGAGCGGGAGTTTCGACAATGAGCAGTTCTTC. Encoded protein: CASSPRTSGSFDNEQFF.

The V gene is TRBV7-9, the J gene TRBJ2-3; D is possibly TRBD2 (5 bases). The V end was cut by 5 bases, the J end by 0 bases, with 15 bases between. Germline V CDR1 and CDR2: SEHNR, FQNEAQ (reference sequence). This CDR3 is built from 16 residues. CDR3 DNA: TGTGCCAGCAGCCCCTCCGGCGGGTTGAGCACAGATACGCAGTATTTT. Translating gives CASSPSGGLSTDTQYF.